This entry is about one TCR beta chain. This clone showed up just once. The target of this receptor is not known. The sample holds no much larger clone one base away, and base qualities are not on file. One collaborating source in Seattle enrolled patients while the patients were actively infected and followed the patients over time throughout the course of disease. Each collaborating institution followed its own protocols to collect whole blood in K2EDTA tubes. Collaborator samples were shipped for TCRbeta analysis as frozen whole blood, isolated PBMCs, or DNA extracted from either sample type. This sample was taken from a study of blood T cell repertoires in COVID-19 (dated by TCRdb to about 2020). Regarding the research as a whole: Collaborator samples came from the United States, Italy and Spain and covered acute and convalescent phases of COVID-19. Deeply sampled blood TCRbeta repertoires from subjects exposed to, actively infected with, or recovered from COVID-19 were included in the dataset. The repertoires were released in a freely available public database intended as a resource for research on the immune response to SARS-CoV-2. The sample metadata nearly always contained a de-identified subject ID, COVID-19 status, age in years and sex. Where available, HLA class I and class II types were obtained from metadata supplied by the sample provider rather than from assay-based typing. Samples were obtained from the ongoing ImmuneRACE study (first 160 participants) and from some 1,300 subjects provided by 6 global collaborators. The prospective study material was composed of cDNA or gDNA derived from T cells, B-cell-depleted T cells, or PBMCs. General conclusions and limits of the study: How much clinical and demographic metadata was included differed by source and by participant, and the metadata was provided uncurated.

The immunoSEQ Assay, a bias-controlled multiplex PCR, was used to amplify TCRbeta CDR3 regions from genomic DNA. In the original analysis: Nucleated cell counts per sample were estimated from amplification of reference gene primers within the assay. To quantify the absolute abundance of each unique TCRbeta CDR3 rearrangement, sequence reads were collapsed and filtered. For each sample, productive Simpson clonality was calculated by taking the square root of Simpson's diversity index across productive rearrangements. TCRdb carries this immuneACCESS record with in-frame sequences only. Its versions omit some clonotypes, under half of them owing to an unresolved V gene in the studies checked, with the rest unexplained. The V and J calls and clone size are taken from that table; D and trimming were inferred from the DNA. The sample records fewer than 600,000 clones, roughly nine tenths of which are singletons. The ten largest clones capture about 0.91% of the sample.

CDR1 and CDR2 are read off the germline V gene as SQVTM and ANQGSEA. From its cysteine to its phenylalanine, the CDR3 spans 12 amino acids. Solely the CDR3 DNA is kept, with 36 bases framed from the first base. V is clipped by 4 bases and J by 4 bases, and the sequence between their germline boundaries is 11 bases long. Sequencing was performed on peripheral blood. This clonotype was obtained from a young man with COVID-19, enrolled during active disease. The sequence links TRBV29-1 to TRBJ2-7; D gene: possibly TRBD2, on 6 matching bases. The nucleotides are TGCAGCGTTGTAGCAGGGAGGTACGAGCAGTACTTC. The resulting protein is CSVVAGRYEQYF.